This T cell receptor (beta chain) was documented in a study of Tregs in tolerant kidney transplant recipients. Across the whole study: Related graft donors supplied nonmyeloablative bone marrow transplants, and mixed chimerism was transient.

Notes on the study in general: In tolerant patients, donor-specific Tregs outgrew total Tregs, suggesting antigen-driven expansion.

The assay was immunoSEQ multiplex PCR, and TCRdb's table has in-frame clones only and misses some. This sample has over 60,000 clones, with about 98% found just once. There are 14 residues in the CDR3. V was clipped by 6 bases and J by 3 bases, with 15 bases between them. Germline V gene data show CDR1 as KGHSH and CDR2 as LQKENI. Thawed PBMCs were FACS-sorted into unstimulated CD4+CD25+CD127- regulatory T cells, CD4+CD25- non-regulatory cells, CD4 and CD8 cells. A remark on this clone: Its antigen is unknown.

This clonotype was sampled from a human donor who received a combined kidney and bone marrow transplant. The genes are TRBV18 and TRBJ2-7; maybe TRBD1 (5 bases). Sequencing used CD4+ T cells from blood, obtained before the transplant. Here the CDR3 reads CASSAQGLYYEQYF. CDR3 DNA sequence: TGTGCCAGCTCGGCGCAGGGCCTCTACTACGAGCAGTACTTC.